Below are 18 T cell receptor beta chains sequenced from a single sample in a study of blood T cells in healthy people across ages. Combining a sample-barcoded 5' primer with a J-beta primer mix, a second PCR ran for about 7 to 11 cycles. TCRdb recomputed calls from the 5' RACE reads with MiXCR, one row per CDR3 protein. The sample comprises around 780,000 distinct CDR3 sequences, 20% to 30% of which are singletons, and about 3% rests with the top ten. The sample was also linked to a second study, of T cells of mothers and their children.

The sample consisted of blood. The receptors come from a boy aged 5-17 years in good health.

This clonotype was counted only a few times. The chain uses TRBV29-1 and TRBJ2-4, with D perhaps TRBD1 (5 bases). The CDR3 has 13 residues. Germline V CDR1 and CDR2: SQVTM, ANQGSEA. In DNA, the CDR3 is TGCATCAACGAAGCCGTCAGGGTGGGCATTCAGTACTTC. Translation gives CINEAVRVGIQYF. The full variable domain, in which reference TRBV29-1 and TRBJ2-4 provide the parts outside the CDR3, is SAVISQKPSRDICQRGTSLTIQCQVDSQVTMMFWYRQQPGQSLTLIATANQGSEATYESGFVIDKFPISRPNLTFSTLTVSNMSPEDSSIYLCINEAVRVGIQYFGAGTRLSVL.

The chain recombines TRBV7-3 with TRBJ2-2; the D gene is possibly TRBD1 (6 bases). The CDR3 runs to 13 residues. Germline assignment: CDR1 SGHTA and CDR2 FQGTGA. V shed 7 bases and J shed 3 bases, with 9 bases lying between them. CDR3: CASMNRDTGELFF. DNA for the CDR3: TGTGCCAGCATGAACAGGGACACCGGGGAGCTGTTTTTT. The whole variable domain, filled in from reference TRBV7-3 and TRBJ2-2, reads GAGVSQTPSNKVTEKGKYVELRCDPISGHTALYWYRQSLGQGPEFLIYFQGTGAADDSGLPNDRFFAVRPEGSVSTLKIQRTERGDSAVYLCASMNRDTGELFFGEGSRLTVL.

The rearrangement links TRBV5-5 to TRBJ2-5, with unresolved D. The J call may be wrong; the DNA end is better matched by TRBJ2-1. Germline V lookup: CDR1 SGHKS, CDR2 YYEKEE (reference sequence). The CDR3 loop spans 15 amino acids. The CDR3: CASSLSPLPSNEQFF. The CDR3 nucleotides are TGTGCCAGCAGCTTGTCACCGTTACCATCGAATGAGCAGTTCTTC.

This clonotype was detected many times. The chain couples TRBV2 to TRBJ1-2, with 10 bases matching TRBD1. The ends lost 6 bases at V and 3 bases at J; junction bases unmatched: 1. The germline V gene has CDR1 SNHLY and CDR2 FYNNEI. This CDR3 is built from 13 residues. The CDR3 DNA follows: TGTGCCAGCAGCGGACAGGGGGACTATGGCTACACCTTC. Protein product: CASSGQGDYGYTF. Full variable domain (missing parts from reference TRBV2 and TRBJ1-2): EPEVTQTPSHQVTQMGQEVILRCVPISNHLYFYWYRQILGQKVEFLVSFYNNEISEKSEIFDDQFSVERPDGSNFTLKIRSTKLEDSAMYFCASSGQGDYGYTFGSGTRLTVV.

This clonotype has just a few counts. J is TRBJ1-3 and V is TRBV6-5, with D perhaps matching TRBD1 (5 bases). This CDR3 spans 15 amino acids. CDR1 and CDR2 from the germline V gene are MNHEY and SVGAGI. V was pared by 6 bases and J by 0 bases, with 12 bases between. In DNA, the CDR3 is TGTGCCAGCAGCCGGGACGGGAGCTCTGGAAACACCATATATTTT. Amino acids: CASSRDGSSGNTIYF.

In DNA, the CDR3 is TGTGCCAGCAGTGGCCAGAAAATCTCTGGGGCCAACGTCCTGACTTTC. Its protein product is CASSGQKISGANVLTF. The genes are TRBV2 and TRBJ2-6; no clear D. The germline CDR1 and CDR2 sequences are SNHLY and FYNNEI. CDR3 length equals 16 residues. V lost 4 bases, J lost 0 bases, and 10 bases lay in between.

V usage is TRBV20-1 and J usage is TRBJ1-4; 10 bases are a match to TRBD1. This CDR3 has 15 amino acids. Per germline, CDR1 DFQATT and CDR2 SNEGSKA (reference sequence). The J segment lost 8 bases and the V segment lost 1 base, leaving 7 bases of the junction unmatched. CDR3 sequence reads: CSARGQGAYGEKLFF. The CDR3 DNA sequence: TGCAGTGCTAGAGGACAGGGGGCATATGGGGAAAAACTGTTTTTT.

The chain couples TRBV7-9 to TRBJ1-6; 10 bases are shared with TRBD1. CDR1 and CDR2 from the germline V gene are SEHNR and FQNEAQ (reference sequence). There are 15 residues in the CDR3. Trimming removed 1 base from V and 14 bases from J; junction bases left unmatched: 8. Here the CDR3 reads CASSLGGTGDSALHF. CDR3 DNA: TGTGCCAGCAGCTTAGGTGGGACAGGGGACTCAGCCCTCCACTTT.

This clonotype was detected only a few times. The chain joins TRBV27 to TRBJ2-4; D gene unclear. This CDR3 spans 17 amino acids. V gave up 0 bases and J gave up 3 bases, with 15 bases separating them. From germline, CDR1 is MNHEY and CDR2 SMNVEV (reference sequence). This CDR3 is CASSLSWSPWGKNIQYF. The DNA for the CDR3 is TGTGCCAGCAGTTTATCGTGGAGTCCGTGGGGCAAAAACATTCAGTACTTC.

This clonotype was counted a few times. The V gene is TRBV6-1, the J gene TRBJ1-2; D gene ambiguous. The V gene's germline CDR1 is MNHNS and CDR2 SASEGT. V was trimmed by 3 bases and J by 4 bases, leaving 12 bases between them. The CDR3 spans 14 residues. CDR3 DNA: TGTGCCAGCAGTGACCCGCGAGGGAGCTATGGCTACACCTTC. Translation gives CASSDPRGSYGYTF.

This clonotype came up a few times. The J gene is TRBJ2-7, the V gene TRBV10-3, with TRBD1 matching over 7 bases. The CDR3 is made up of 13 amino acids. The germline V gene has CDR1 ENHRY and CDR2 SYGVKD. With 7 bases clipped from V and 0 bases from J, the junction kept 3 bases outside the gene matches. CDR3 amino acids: CAIKGADSYEQYF. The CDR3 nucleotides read TGTGCCATCAAGGGGGCGGACTCCTACGAGCAGTACTTC.

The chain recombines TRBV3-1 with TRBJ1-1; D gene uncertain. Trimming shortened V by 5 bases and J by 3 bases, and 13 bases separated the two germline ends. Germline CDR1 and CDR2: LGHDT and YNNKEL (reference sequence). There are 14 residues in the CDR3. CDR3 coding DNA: TGTGCCAGCAGCTTCGAGCGGGGTGACACTGAAGCTTTCTTT. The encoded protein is CASSFERGDTEAFF.

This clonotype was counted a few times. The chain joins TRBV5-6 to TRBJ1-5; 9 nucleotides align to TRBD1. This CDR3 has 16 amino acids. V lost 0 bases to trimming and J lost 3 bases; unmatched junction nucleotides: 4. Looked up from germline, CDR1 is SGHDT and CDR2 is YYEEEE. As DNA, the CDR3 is TGTGCCAGCAGCTTGGGGGACAGGGACCCCAATCAGCCCCAGCATTTT. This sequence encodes CASSLGDRDPNQPQHF.

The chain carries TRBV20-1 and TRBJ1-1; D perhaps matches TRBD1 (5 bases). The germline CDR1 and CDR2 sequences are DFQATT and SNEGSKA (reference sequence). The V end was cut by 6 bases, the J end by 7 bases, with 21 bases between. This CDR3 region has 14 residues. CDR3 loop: CSAPPWGRWGEAFF. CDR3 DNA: TGCAGTGCCCCCCCCTGGGGCAGGTGGGGTGAAGCTTTCTTT.

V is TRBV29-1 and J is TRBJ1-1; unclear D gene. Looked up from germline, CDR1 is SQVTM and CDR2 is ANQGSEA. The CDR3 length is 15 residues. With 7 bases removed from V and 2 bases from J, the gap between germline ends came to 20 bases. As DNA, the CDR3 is TGCAGCGCCGGAGTACGACGAAAAGGAAACACTGAAGCTTTCTTT. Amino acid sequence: CSAGVRRKGNTEAFF. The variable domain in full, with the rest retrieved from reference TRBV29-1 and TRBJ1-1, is SAVISQKPSRDICQRGTSLTIQCQVDSQVTMMFWYRQQPGQSLTLIATANQGSEATYESGFVIDKFPISRPNLTFSTLTVSNMSPEDSSIYLCSAGVRRKGNTEAFFGQGTRLTVV.

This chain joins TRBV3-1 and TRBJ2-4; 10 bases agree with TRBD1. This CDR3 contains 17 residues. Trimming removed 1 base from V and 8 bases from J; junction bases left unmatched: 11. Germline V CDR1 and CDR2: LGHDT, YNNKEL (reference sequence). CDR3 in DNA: TGTGCCAGCAGCCAAGGGGGAGCGGTCGGACAGGGGGACATTCAGTACTTC. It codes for CASSQGGAVGQGDIQYF. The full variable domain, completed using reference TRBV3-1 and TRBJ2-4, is DTAVSQTPKYLVTQMGNDKSIKCEQNLGHDTMYWYKQDSKKFLKIMFSYNNKELIINETVPNRFSPKSPDKAHLNLHINSLELGDSAVYFCASSQGGAVGQGDIQYFGAGTRLSVL.

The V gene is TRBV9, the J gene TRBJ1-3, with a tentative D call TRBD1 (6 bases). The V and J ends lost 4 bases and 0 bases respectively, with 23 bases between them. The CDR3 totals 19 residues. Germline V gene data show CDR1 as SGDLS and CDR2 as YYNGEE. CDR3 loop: CASSTRPKGEESSGNTIYF. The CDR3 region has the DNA TGTGCCAGCAGCACTCGACCAAAGGGGGAGGAAAGCTCTGGAAACACCATATATTTT.

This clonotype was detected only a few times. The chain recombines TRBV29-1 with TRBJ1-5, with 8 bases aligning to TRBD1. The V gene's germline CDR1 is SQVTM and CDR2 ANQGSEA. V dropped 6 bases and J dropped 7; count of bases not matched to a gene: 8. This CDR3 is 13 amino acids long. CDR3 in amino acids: CSVADREYQPQHF. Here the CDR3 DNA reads TGCAGCGTCGCGGACAGGGAATACCAGCCCCAGCATTTT.